The subject of this entry is one T cell receptor (beta chain). This clonotype has more than one count but fewer than ten. Its recognized antigen is unknown. No base-level quality is on record; no much larger clone is a single base apart. CDR1 and CDR2 (SGHTA, FQGNSA) derive from the germline V gene. The CDR3 contains 13 residues, cysteine and phenylalanine counted. CDR3 DNA is the only sequence kept; it has 39 bases, read in frame from the first base. From V the trimming removes 5 bases and from J it removes 14 bases, while the gene matches leave 10 bases of the junction unaccounted for. The data were obtained in a study of blood T cells in healthy people across ages (dated by TCRdb to the mid-2010s). At the level of the whole study: In model experiments, roughly one uniquely barcoded TCR beta cDNA molecule per two T cells was captured by template switching. The study measured age-related changes in TCR beta repertoire diversity using deep sequencing normalized with unique cDNA molecular identifiers. Donors were grouped into four age groups: young (average about 15 years), middle-aged (roughly 40), aged (62) and long-lived (less than 85). Two additional independent replicas of 1 million unique cDNA reads from the same blood draw were analyzed for two donors (one aged 18 to 29 and one aged 80 or older). General study outcomes and caveats: The percentage of naive T cells measured by flow cytometry correlated strongly with observed TCR beta diversity. Observed TCR beta diversity per million T cells fell roughly linearly with age, and a significant reduction was already apparent by age around 44. Estimates of total diversity based on one million sequenced T cells were regarded as lower bounds and as underestimates. Because profiling used bulk unsorted PBMCs, naive and antigen-experienced compartments could not be compared conclusively. Compared with the aged group, the long-lived group had more naive CD4+ T cells, fewer expanded clones and increased TCR diversity, a pattern suggesting age selection. Donor CMV infection status was unknown, potentially confounding age-related changes in expanded clonotypes.

The roughly 39 donors, aged about 6 to 100 years, were systemically healthy Caucasian individuals from Russia. Ten milliliters of peripheral blood were drawn from each donor into EDTA-treated Vacutainer tubes. Ficoll-Paque density-gradient centrifugation was used to isolate PBMCs, with at least 6.5 million per sample. Total RNA was extracted from PBMCs with Trizol reagent, with at least 6 micrograms obtained per sample. Naive CD45RAhigh/CD27high T cell percentages were measured by flow cytometry on a PBMC aliquot from every donor. Receptors were amplified or captured by 5' RACE. Sequencing relied on an Illumina HiSeq 2500. A second PCR of about 6 to 11 cycles was run with a J-beta primer mix and a sample-barcoded 5' primer. A template-switch 5' adaptor carrying 12 random nucleotides introduced a unique molecular identifier onto each TCR beta cDNA molecule. Each sample yielded at least 2.5 million CDR3-containing paired-end reads. All of the RNA was converted into first-strand cDNA using the Mint cDNA synthesis kit, with a TRBC-specific oligonucleotide serving as the primer. All cDNA was treated with uracil-DNA glycosylase and then went through a first 18-cycle PCR with the universal primers M1SS and BC2_uni_R. The original methods were these. Normalization of each sample was performed by random selection of 1 million high-quality reads, each carrying a distinct molecular identifier. Reads with shared molecular identifiers were discarded instead of being binned into consensus sequences. MiTCR, with a Q25 quality threshold and the strictest error-elimination algorithm, was used for CDR3 identification, clonotype clustering and error correction. A nonparametric unseen species model using Euler transformation provided a lower-bound estimate of total TCR beta diversity. TCRdb redid the processing of the public reads, applying fastp at Q25 and MiXCR, and retained in-frame beta chains. Every CDR3 protein is listed once, alongside the most common genes and DNA of its rows. The V and J calls and clone size are TCRdb's, not the authors'. Here the sample has 750,000 to 950,000 distinct CDR3 sequences; about 28% occur a single time. The ten largest clones capture about a tenth of the sample.

Another study also made use of these data, one on T cells of mothers and their children. Drawing on the second study: The donors were nine systemically healthy Caucasian individuals, made up of three mothers and their six children. cDNA synthesis used all of the extracted RNA, with around 1.6 ug of RNA in each 15 ul reaction. In the second PCR, sample barcodes and 2-4 random nucleotides were introduced via the M1S primer. Over 8 million TCR beta CDR3 reads were obtained for each mother, and approximately 3.2 million reads were obtained for each child. In both related and unrelated pairs, thymic selection shapes the output of TCR recombination in a similar way, with inherited differences having only a minor effect. Related mother-child pairs always showed normalized repertoire overlap that was slightly higher than in unrelated mother-child pairs, though the difference was never significant. Persistent microchimeric T cell clones were not detected, at a sensitivity of about 100 clones per million clonotypes. In the study, deep NGS was used to compare the TCR beta repertoires of mothers and children, and features distinguishing related mother-child pairs from unrelated individuals were sought. Mothers averaged roughly 40 +/- 4 years of age and children averaged roughly 10 +/- 4 years. After adapters were ligated using NEBNext reagents, the libraries underwent 100+100 nt paired-end sequencing on an Illumina HiSeq 2000. To prevent cross-contamination, the mother and child libraries were prepared a month apart and were sequenced in separate runs. For each donor, between roughly 450,000 and 2,300,000 distinct TCR beta clonotypes were identified. Naive TCR beta clonotypes were estimated from low-frequency clonotypes matched to each donor's FACS-determined naive share, without sorting.

The V and J segments used are TRBV7-2 and TRBJ2-3, with 10 junctional bases fitting TRBD2. This receptor was identified in a woman aged 40 to 50 in good health. Sequenced input: blood. CDR3 loop: CASSQPGLASPYF. Read as DNA, the sequence is TGTGCCAGCAGCCAGCCGGGACTAGCGTCCCCGTATTTT.